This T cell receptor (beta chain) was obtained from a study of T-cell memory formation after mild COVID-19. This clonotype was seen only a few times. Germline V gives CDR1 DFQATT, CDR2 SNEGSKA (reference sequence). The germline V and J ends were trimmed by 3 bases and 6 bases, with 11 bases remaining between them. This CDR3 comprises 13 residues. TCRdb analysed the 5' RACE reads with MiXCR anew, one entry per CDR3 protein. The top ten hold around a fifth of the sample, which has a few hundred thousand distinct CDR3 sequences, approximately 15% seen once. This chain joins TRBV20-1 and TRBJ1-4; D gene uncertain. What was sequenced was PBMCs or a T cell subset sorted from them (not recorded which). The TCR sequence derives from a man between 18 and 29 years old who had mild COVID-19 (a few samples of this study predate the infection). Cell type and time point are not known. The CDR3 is CSARLGSYEKLFF. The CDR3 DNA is TGCAGTGCTAGGCTGGGATCGTATGAAAAACTGTTTTTT.